Listed here is a single T cell receptor beta chain. This entry belongs to a study of PD-1 blockade in classical Hodgkin lymphoma. The CDR3 runs 17 residues. The germline gives CDR1 SGHDN, CDR2 FVKESK. V was clipped by 0 bases and J by 4 bases, with 16 bases between them. All trial patients relapsed after autologous stem cell transplantation. Produced via immunoSEQ multiplex PCR; TCRdb's table is partial and in-frame only. This table has about 93,000 clones, roughly 79% appearing once. V gene TRBV14 combines with J gene TRBJ1-3; no firm D call. This sequence was found in a human donor with classical Hodgkin lymphoma. The material sequenced was peripheral blood mononuclear cells (PBMCs), taken before the second cycle of nivolumab. The CDR3 DNA follows: TGTGCCAGCAGCCAAGATAATGGAGGACGTGGAGGAAACACCATATATTTT. Its translation is CASSQDNGGRGGNTIYF.